The rows below give T cell receptor beta chains drawn from one sample of a study of blood T cell repertoires in COVID-19. Clones were read by immunoSEQ multiplex PCR, and TCRdb kept only the in-frame ones, dropping some. Among 150,000 to 200,000 clones listed, approximately 86% were seen once. Sequencing was performed on peripheral blood. The receptor set was obtained from a woman aged 50 to 60 with acute or convalescent COVID-19. Both conserved end residues are part of each CDR3. Only some rows state a clone size, as once, few, many or a class for expanded clones.

V,size,CDR3
TRBV24-1,-,CATSLSSYNEQFF
TRBV7-3,-,CASSLKPYRDRDTEAFF
TRBV3-1/TRBV3-2,-,CASSQARSQGYTF
TRBV27,-,CASSLWAPSSGSEGYEQYF
TRBV30,-,CAWTGQGGQPQHF
TRBV6-6,-,CASSYVQLNSPLHF
TRBV12-5,-,CASGPSGGYNEQFF
TRBV27,-,CASSPLRGGGTEAFF
TRBV6-2/TRBV6-3,-,CASSYEVEATDTQYF
TRBV10-3,few,CAISESTGAGDNEQFF
TRBV18,-,CASSPGTSANNEQFF
TRBV7-9,few,CASSEGTSGSEQYF
TRBV9,-,CATSSQQELNTEAFF
TRBV27,-,CASSSKGQGITEAFF
TRBV27,once,CASMEGQGYGEQFF
TRBV7-9,-,CASSTDRGRLEQYF
TRBV29-1,once,CSAPLTGSTDTQYF
TRBV4-1,-,CASSQDIHSGNTIYF
TRBV6-1,-,CASSSRGGAGQPQHF
TRBV5-1,-,CASSLSVGTVQETQYF
TRBV9,once,CASSVGGGRETQYF
TRBV18,few,CASSASGQGFEKLFF
TRBV7-9,-,CASSLGGPDIYGYTF